The sequence of this T cell receptor (beta chain) was determined in a study of T cells after posttransplantation cyclophosphamide (TCRdb year 2016). Regarding the research as a whole: The study tracked T cell repertoire reconstitution by TRB sequencing after myeloablative bone marrow transplantation using posttransplantation cyclophosphamide as GVHD prophylaxis. Antigen receptor sequencing covered samples from some 35 PTCy-treated patients and approximately 15 of their related bone marrow donors. Blood from all 30 or so PTCy patients who had 1-year posttransplant specimens underwent TRB sequencing. In 3 patients, up to about 3 additional blood samples taken between 2 and 5.2 years after transplant also underwent TRB sequencing, as did pretransplant blood from 4 patients. TRA and TRB clonality were tightly correlated in 9 or 10 samples, so subsequent TCR analyses focused on TRB only. Public TRB sequences were searched against a database of over 3,000 sequences associated with responses to pathogens, tumor antigens, self-antigens and alloantigens.

Genomic DNA was the input for TRB sequencing, which was run either with the immunoSEQ assay at survey resolution or with the hsTCRB kit. The authors' pipeline ran thus. The immunoSEQ software was used for initial read processing, and the LymphoSeq R package was used for repertoire analyses. Clonality was computed as 1 minus normalized Shannon entropy, and a Gini coefficient was also calculated for each TRB dataset. To infer phenotypes in unsorted samples, TRB sequences from sorted subsets of the recipient or donor were mapped onto the unsorted samples of the same recipient. TCRdb re-hosts the immuneACCESS table, in-frame sequences only. Its copies lack some clones; in the studies checked, an unresolved V gene accounts for under half of them, and the cause for the rest is not known. Clonal size and the V and J genes are those of that table, whereas D and trimming came from the DNA. The table notes several thousand clones here, none of them singletons. The ten largest make up 3.5% to 4.5% of the sample.

Results the study describes overall, beyond this receptor: Across fewer than 55 patients, TRB clonality was highly associated with recipient CMV seropositivity and CMV reactivation, and PTCy diversity was similar to diversity in CNI/methotrexate controls. Donor-recipient similarity was low at 1-2 months but increased during the first year, and donor CD8+ memory clones often dominated later blood repertoires. The TRB repertoires of T cells infiltrating skin or GI tract showed only limited overlap with the TRB repertoires of T cells in blood.

This clone was seen ten or more times. Its antigen specificity is not known. Base quality data are lacking; no much larger clone is found one base away. Ends trimmed: V by 1 base, J by 6 bases; bases unmatched to a gene: 3. CDR1 and CDR2, looked up from the germline V gene (reference sequence), are LNHDA and SQIVND. There are 15 amino acids in the CDR3, from cysteine to phenylalanine inclusive. The sequence is cut down to CDR3 DNA, 45 bases in frame from base 1. In the paper's terms, the treatment or condition label means: high-dose cyclophosphamide on days +3 and +4 as single-agent GVHD prophylaxis. PTCy patients received busulfan and fludarabine conditioning, a related or unrelated marrow graft, and cyclophosphamide on days +3 and +4. The PTCy-treated patients were enrolled in a prospective multi-institutional clinical trial. Peripheral blood and bone marrow mononuclear cells were isolated by Ficoll-Hypaque density centrifugation and were cryopreserved.

This sequence originates from a male patient aged 45-60 years who received an allogeneic stem cell transplant from a related donor and was CMV-positive. Once a transplant has taken place, some T cells may be donor derived. The chain links TRBV19 with TRBJ2-1, and 10 bases in between align with TRBD2. This specimen consisted of PBMCs, obtained about 350 days after allogeneic stem cell transplant with posttransplant cyclophosphamide. The bases read TGTGCCAGTAGTATAGCGTCTAGCGGGAGCAATGAGCAGTTCTTC. It translates to CASSIASSGSNEQFF.